This T cell receptor (beta chain) was identified in a study of blood T cell repertoires in COVID-19. This clone came up a few times. V was trimmed by 7 bases and J by 2 bases, leaving 14 bases between them. The germline V gene encodes CDR1 MNHNY and CDR2 SVGAGI (reference sequence). The CDR3 is 15 amino acids. In the source study's methods: Amplification from reference gene primers served as the basis for estimated nucleated cell counts. Here immunoSEQ multiplex PCR was the method, and the copy in TCRdb shows in-frame clones only, minus some. Clone size and the V and J calls come from that table; the DNA yielded D and trimming. Found here are about 240,000 clones, over 65% of them singletons; the top ten hold 2.5% to 4%.

The chain uses TRBV6-6 and TRBJ1-4; a weak D match, TRBD1 (5 bases). This receptor was taken from a woman of 80 years or more with acute or convalescent COVID-19. The sequencing input was peripheral blood. CDR3: CASTQAGGTNEKLFF. CDR3 sequence (DNA): TGTGCCAGCACCCAGGCGGGGGGTACTAATGAAAAACTGTTTTTT.